This T cell receptor beta chain comes out of a study of blood T cell repertoires in COVID-19. This clone was recorded only once. Sequencing was performed with immunoSEQ multiplex PCR; in TCRdb, only in-frame clones are kept and a portion is missing. The table lists 170,000 or so clones, 90% of them singletons. CDR1 is MNHEY and CDR2 is SMNVEV in the germline V gene (reference sequence). The CDR3 is 16 residues long. Trimming removed 3 bases from V and 4 bases from J, with 19 bases in between. This clonotype was sampled from a man over 45 with acute or convalescent COVID-19. The gene calls are TRBV27 and TRBJ2-7; D remains unclear. What was sequenced was peripheral blood. The CDR3 nucleotides read TGTGCCAGCAGTTTGTCTTCGATCCTCAGGTATTACGAGCAGTACTTC. Translation: CASSLSSILRYYEQYF.